These 22 T cell receptor beta chains share one sample of origin, sequenced in a study of T cell changes during pregnancy in multiple sclerosis. Sequenced by immunoSEQ multiplex PCR; TCRdb stores in-frame clones only, minus some. Of around 92,000 clones in the sample, 94% are singletons; the top ten hold roughly 2.4%. The starting material was peripheral blood, obtained in the third trimester of pregnancy. The receptors here all came from a female donor with multiple sclerosis, enrolled in a pregnancy study.

The rearrangement uses TRBV18 and TRBJ2-2; 9 bases are a match to TRBD2. CDR1 and CDR2 from the germline V gene are KGHSH and LQKENI. Trimming took 0 bases from V and 0 from J; bases not matched to a gene: 2. This CDR3 spans 17 amino acids. CDR3 residues: CASSPPLAGPNTGELFF. CDR3 nucleotides: TGTGCCAGCTCACCACCTCTAGCGGGACCGAACACCGGGGAGCTGTTTTTT.

This clone came up once. V and J are TRBV7-2 and TRBJ2-3, with TRBD2 matching over 7 bases. V trimming: 1 base; J trimming: 0 bases; junction bases outside the gene matches: 4. CDR3 length: 16 residues. Germline V gene data show CDR1 as SGHTA and CDR2 as FQGNSA. The DNA of the CDR3 is TGTGCCAGCAGCTTAGGGGACTACCCTAGCACAGATACGCAGTATTTT. Amino acid sequence: CASSLGDYPSTDTQYF.

The chain employs TRBV10-3 and TRBJ2-6; TRBD2 might be the D (5 bases). Trimming stripped 3 bases from V and 0 bases from J, with 18 bases between. The CDR3 length is 19 residues. From germline, CDR1 is ENHRY and CDR2 SYGVKD. The CDR3 bases are TGTGCCATCAGTGACGGACTGCCAACGTGGAACTCTGGGGCCAACGTCCTGACTTTC. This translates into CAISDGLPTWNSGANVLTF.

V gene TRBV19 combines with J gene TRBJ2-3; maybe TRBD2 (5 bases). Per germline, CDR1 LNHDA and CDR2 SQIVND (reference sequence). This CDR3 comprises 13 residues. The V and J ends lost 1 base and 3 bases respectively, with 5 bases between them. The CDR3 loop is CASSIGGTDTQYF. CDR3 coding DNA: TGTGCCAGTAGTATAGGAGGGACAGATACGCAGTATTTT.

This sequence joins TRBV6-1 and TRBJ2-2; 7 bases align to TRBD1. The CDR3 sequence is 15 residues long. The J segment lost 6 bases and the V segment lost 4 bases, leaving 8 bases of the junction unmatched. The germline gives CDR1 MNHNS, CDR2 SASEGT. Here the CDR3 DNA reads TGTGCCAGCAGTGTTCTTAGGACAGGCTCCGGGGAGCTGTTTTTT. Its protein product is CASSVLRTGSGELFF.

The chain has TRBV4-1 and TRBJ1-5; 7 bases are shared with TRBD1. The CDR3 is 16 residues long. The germline gives CDR1 MGHRA, CDR2 YSYEKL. V gave up 2 bases and J gave up 4 bases; unmatched junction bases: 8. The chain's CDR3 is CASSQLLRQGNQPQHF. The CDR3 bases are TGCGCCAGCAGCCAACTGCTCAGACAGGGAAATCAGCCCCAGCATTTT.

The J gene is TRBJ1-1, the V gene TRBV9; D remains unclear. Trimming removed 4 bases from V and 3 bases from J, with 16 bases in between. This CDR3 has 15 amino acids. Germline V CDR1 and CDR2: SGDLS, YYNGEE. The CDR3 spells CASSPRTDTHTEAFF. For the CDR3, the DNA is TGTGCCAGCAGCCCGCGGACTGATACGCACACTGAAGCTTTCTTT.

The CDR3 nucleotides are TGTGCCAGTAGTGCCGGACAGGGTTTTCCGAGGGAGCAGTACTTC. This encodes CASSAGQGFPREQYF. The genes are TRBV19 and TRBJ2-7; 8 nucleotides match TRBD1. Germline assignment: CDR1 LNHDA and CDR2 SQIVND (reference sequence). V was pared by 5 bases and J by 7 bases, with 13 bases of the junction left unmatched. This CDR3 has 15 residues. The variable domain in full, completed from reference TRBV19 and TRBJ2-7, reads DGGITQSPKYLFRKEGQNVTLSCEQNLNHDAMYWYRQDPGQGLRLIYYSQIVNDFQKGDIAEGYSVSREKKESFPLTVTSAQKNPTAFYLCASSAGQGFPREQYFGPGTRLTVT.

The chain has TRBV7-9 and TRBJ2-2, with D possibly TRBD2 on 6 matching bases. Germline CDR1 is SEHNR and CDR2 is FQNEAQ (reference sequence). The V and J ends lost 5 bases and 1 base respectively, with 17 bases between them. The CDR3 runs to 17 residues. The CDR3, as DNA: TGTGCCAGCAGCCCCTGGCTAGCGTCGCAGAACACCGGGGAGCTGTTTTTT. It encodes CASSPWLASQNTGELFF.

The rearrangement uses TRBV21-1 and TRBJ1-5. TRBV21-1 is a documented pseudogene. CDR3 length equals 15 residues. The DNA of the CDR3 is TGTGCCAGCAGCAAACTTCCCAGAGCGGATCAGCCCCAGCATTTT. This translates into CASSKLPRADQPQHF.

The gene calls are TRBV19 and TRBJ2-4; D unresolved. This CDR3 has 17 amino acids. The V end was cut by 6 bases, the J end by 0 bases, with 18 bases between. Germline V gene lookup returns CDR1 LNHDA and CDR2 SQIVND (reference sequence). The CDR3 DNA reads as TGTGCCAGTAGCCCTCGGTTTACAGCTCTAGCCAAAAACATTCAGTACTTC. This gives the protein CASSPRFTALAKNIQYF.

The J gene is TRBJ2-2, the V gene TRBV9; TRBD2 might be the D (5 bases). The CDR3 contains 18 residues. V was cut by 2 bases and J by 6 bases, with 23 bases left in between. Germline values: CDR1 SGDLS, CDR2 YYNGEE. The CDR3 DNA is TGTGCCAGCAGCGTGTCCCCCCGGGCGGAGAGGGATGCCGGGGAGCTGTTTTTT. It is translated as CASSVSPRAERDAGELFF.

The J gene is TRBJ2-7, the V gene TRBV27; 8 bases line up with TRBD1. Germline lookup yields CDR1 MNHEY and CDR2 SMNVEV (reference sequence). V shed 7 bases and J 3 bases; nucleotides not matched to a gene: 8. The CDR3 has 14 amino acids. CDR3 protein: CASTRGLPHYEQYF. CDR3 DNA sequence: TGTGCCAGCACCAGGGGGCTCCCCCACTACGAGCAGTACTTC.

The chain carries TRBV5-6 and TRBJ1-3, with 10 bases identical to TRBD1. The germline gives CDR1 SGHDT, CDR2 YYEEEE. V shed 4 bases and J 6 bases; nucleotides not matched to a gene: 7. This CDR3 region has 15 residues. The CDR3 here is CASSQVGTGVNTIYF. CDR3 DNA sequence: TGTGCCAGCAGCCAGGTCGGGACAGGGGTAAACACCATATATTTT.

Comment on this clone: At one end the junction does not follow the germline gene, possibly because of a read error. The rearrangement joins TRBV7-7 to TRBJ2-1; TRBD1 matches at 7 bases. Germline values: CDR1 SSHAT, CDR2 FNYEAQ (reference sequence). The CDR3 length is 16 residues. The CDR3 bases are TGTGCTAGCAGCTTATTCGTAGGGGGCGGAGTAGATGAGCAGTTCTTC. Translation: CASSLFVGGGVDEQFF.

The chain carries TRBV6-4 and TRBJ2-3, with TRBD2 matching over 7 bases. Germline V CDR1 and CDR2: MRHNA, SNTAGT. V dropped 6 bases and J dropped 6; count of bases not matched to a gene: 12. The CDR3 loop spans 15 amino acids. Here the CDR3 reads CASSDEASGADTQYF. CDR3 DNA: TGTGCCAGCAGCGACGAGGCGAGCGGGGCCGATACGCAGTATTTT.

This clone appeared a single time. The rearrangement joins TRBV5-4 to TRBJ2-7; D might be TRBD2 (5 bases). This CDR3 is 11 amino acids long. V lost 0 bases, J lost 7 bases, and 5 bases lay in between. CDR1 is SGHNT, CDR2 YYREEE, per germline (reference sequence). As DNA, the CDR3 is TGTGCCAGCAGCTTGGCGGGGGAGCAGTACTTC. Translated: CASSLAGEQYF. Drawing the rest from reference TRBV5-4 and TRBJ2-7, the complete variable domain is ETGVTQSPTHLIKTRGQQVTLRCSSQSGHNTVSWYQQALGQGPQFIFQYYREEENGRGNFPPRFSGLQFPNYSSELNVNALELDDSALYLCASSLAGEQYFGPGTRLTVT.

The CDR3 loop is CASSSLAEPYEQYF. The CDR3 DNA reads as TGTGCCAGCAGTTCCCTAGCGGAACCCTACGAGCAGTACTTC. The chain links TRBV6-5 to TRBJ2-7; TRBD2 agrees at 7 bases. The length of the CDR3 is 14 residues. Germline CDR1 MNHEY, CDR2 SVGAGI. The trim removed 4 bases at V and 2 bases at J, leaving 5 bases unmatched.

The rearrangement joins TRBV19 to TRBJ2-3, with 8 bases identical to TRBD2. The ends lost 3 bases at V and 3 bases at J; junction bases unmatched: 8. The CDR3 runs to 16 residues. Germline assignment: CDR1 LNHDA and CDR2 SQIVND (reference sequence). CDR3 in DNA: TGTGCCAGTAGTATTTCGGGAGGGCGTGGAACAGATACGCAGTATTTT. This translates into CASSISGGRGTDTQYF.

The chain combines TRBV6-5 with TRBJ2-7; TRBD1 agrees at 7 bases. The CDR3 extends over 15 amino acids. Germline CDR1 MNHEY, CDR2 SVGAGI. V shed 7 bases, J shed 0 bases, and the junction held 9 bases outside the gene matches. Here the CDR3 reads CASTRDSLSSYEQYF. The CDR3 DNA sequence: TGTGCCAGCACCAGGGACAGTTTAAGCTCCTACGAGCAGTACTTC.

The V call is TRBV7-2, the J call TRBJ2-2; TRBD2 aligns across 7 bases. Trimming took 2 bases from V and 5 from J; bases not matched to a gene: 14. The CDR3 runs 18 residues. Germline V gene sequence: CDR1 SGHTA, CDR2 FQGNSA. The CDR3 DNA follows: TGTGCCAGCAGCTTAAGCGGGCTAGCGGAAACTCGAACCGGGGAGCTGTTTTTT. Its translation: CASSLSGLAETRTGELFF.

This chain connects TRBV5-1 to TRBJ2-5, with a weak D call TRBD1 (5 bases). CDR1 SGHRS and CDR2 YFSETQ come from the germline V gene. Trimming removed 0 bases at V and 2 bases at J, with 11 bases between. The CDR3 runs to 15 residues. CDR3 residues: CASSLGTGLQETQYF. DNA of the CDR3: TGCGCCAGCAGCTTGGGAACAGGTTTACAAGAGACCCAGTACTTC.